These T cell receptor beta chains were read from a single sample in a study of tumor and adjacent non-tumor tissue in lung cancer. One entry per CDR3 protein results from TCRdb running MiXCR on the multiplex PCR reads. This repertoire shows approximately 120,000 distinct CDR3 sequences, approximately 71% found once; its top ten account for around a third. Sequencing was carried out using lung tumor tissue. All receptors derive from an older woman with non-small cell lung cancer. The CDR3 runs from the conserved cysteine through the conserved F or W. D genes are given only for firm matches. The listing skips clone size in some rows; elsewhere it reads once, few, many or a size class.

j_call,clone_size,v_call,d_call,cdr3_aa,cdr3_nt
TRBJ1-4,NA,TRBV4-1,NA,CASSQGRGGEKMFF,TGCGCCAGCAGCCAAGGTCGGGGGGGTGAAAAAATGTTTTTT
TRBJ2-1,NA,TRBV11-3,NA,CASSLELANGSHNGQFF,TGTGCCAGCAGTTTAGAGTTGGCTAACGGGAGCCACAATGGGCAGTTCTTC
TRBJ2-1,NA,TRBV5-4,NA,CANSQGGRGSNNEQFF,TGTGCCAACAGTCAGGGGGGGCGGGGTTCGAACAATGAGCAGTTCTTC
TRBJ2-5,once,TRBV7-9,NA,CASSIAQEHQETHYF,TGTGCAAGCAGTATCGCGCAGGAGCACCAAGAGACCCACTACTTC
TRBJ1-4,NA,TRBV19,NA,CASRTGTLINEKLFF,TGTGCCAGTAGGACCGGGACTCTCATTAATGAAAAACTGTTTTTT
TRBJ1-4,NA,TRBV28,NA,CASSTQGGNEKPFF,TGTGCCAGCAGTACACAGGGTGGTAATGAAAAACCGTTTTTT
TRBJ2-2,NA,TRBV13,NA,CVIAIGGGELSF,TGTGTCATTGCTATTGGTGGCGGGGAGCTGTCTTTT
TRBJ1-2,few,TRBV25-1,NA,CASSEPGGTPLGGYTF,TGTGCCAGCAGTGAACCAGGTGGGACCCCCCTGGGGGGCTACACTTTC
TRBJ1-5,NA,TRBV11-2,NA,CASSLEYNQPHHF,TGTGCCAGTAGCTTAGAGTATAATCAGCCCCACCATTTT
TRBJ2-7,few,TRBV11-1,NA,CASSSIIPGYLISYEQYF,TGTGCCAGCAGCTCCATCATACCGGGATACCTTATCTCCTACGAGCAGTACTTC
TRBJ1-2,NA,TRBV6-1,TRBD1,CAGSEKSRQGNYGYTF,TGTGCCGGCAGTGAAAAATCCCGACAGGGGAACTATGGCTACACCTTC
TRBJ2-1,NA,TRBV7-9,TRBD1,CASGLMQLRGHNEQFF,TGTGCCAGCGGCTTAATGCAACTGAGGGGGCACAATGAGCAGTTCTTC
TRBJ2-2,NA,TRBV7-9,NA,CASTYYIGGSGELFF,TGTGCCAGCACCTACTATATAGGGGGATCCGGGGAGCTGTTTTTT
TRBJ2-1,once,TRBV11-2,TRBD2,CANSLDTGRGDEQFF,TGTGCCAACAGCTTAGATACCGGGAGGGGCGATGAGCAGTTCTTC
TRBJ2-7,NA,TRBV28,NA,CASRERSDGGFYEQYF,TGTGCCAGCAGGGAGAGGAGCGACGGGGGATTCTACGAGCAGTATTTC
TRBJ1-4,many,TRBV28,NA,CATEYSSGNEKLFF,TGTGCCACCGAATACTCTTCAGGGAATGAAAAACTGTTTTTT
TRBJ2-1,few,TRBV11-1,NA,CASSLRVPPTGDNEQFF,TGTGCCAGCAGCTTAAGAGTCCCGCCGACAGGAGACAATGAGCAGTTCTTC
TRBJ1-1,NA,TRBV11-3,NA,CASSLIGPPGRMNTESFF,TGTGCCAGTAGTTTAATTGGGCCGCCGGGACGGATGAACACTGAATCTTTCTTT
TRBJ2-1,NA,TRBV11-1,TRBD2,CASRLALGGRGNDQFF,TGTGCCAGCAGATTAGCATTAGGCGGGAGAGGCAATGATCAGTTCTTC
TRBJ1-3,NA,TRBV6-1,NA,CAISREPTGGNTIYF,TGTGCCATCAGTCGCGAACCAACTGGTGGAAACACCATATATTTT
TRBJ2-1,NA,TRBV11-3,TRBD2,CASSLGTSGRNNELFF,TGTGCCAGCAGCTTAGGGACTAGCGGGAGGAACAATGAGCTGTTCTTC
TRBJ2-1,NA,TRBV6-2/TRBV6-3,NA,CVSSRRQGLDYNEPFF,TGTGTCAGCAGTCGCAGACAGGGACTAGATTACAATGAGCCGTTCTTC
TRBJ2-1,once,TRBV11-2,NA,CVSSLGLSGSRVDEQFF,TGTGTCAGCAGCTTAGGTTTATCCGGGAGTAGAGTTGATGAGCAGTTCTTC
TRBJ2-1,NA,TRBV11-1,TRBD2,CASSTPLAGEFNEQFF,TGTGCCAGCAGCACACCATTAGCGGGAGAGTTCAATGAGCAGTTCTTC
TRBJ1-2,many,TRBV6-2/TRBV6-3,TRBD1,CASRRTGTDYGYTF,TGTGCCAGCAGGCGCACCGGGACAGACTATGGCTACACCTTC
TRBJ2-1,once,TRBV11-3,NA,CASGLVGQRNAFF,TGTGCCAGCGGCTTAGTGGGGCAAAGGAATGCGTTCTTC
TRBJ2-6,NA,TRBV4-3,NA,CASSQDPDSGPNVVTF,TGCGCCAGCAGCCAAGATCCAGACTCTGGGCCCAACGTCGTGACTTTC
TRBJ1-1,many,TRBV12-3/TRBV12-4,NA,CASKLGDTGNTEAFF,TGTGCCAGCAAATTGGGAGATACAGGGAACACTGAAGCTTTCTTT
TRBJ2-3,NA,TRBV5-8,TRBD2,CAGRHSGRAFDTQYF,TGTGCCGGCAGGCATAGCGGGAGGGCCTTCGATACGCAGTATTTT
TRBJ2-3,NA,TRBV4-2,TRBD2,CASSPGGGADTQYF,TGTGCCAGCAGCCCGGGGGGGGGGGCAGATACGCAGTATTTT
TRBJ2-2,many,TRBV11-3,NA,CASSLYGNTGELFF,TGTGCCAGCAGCTTATATGGCAACACCGGGGAGCTGTTTTTT